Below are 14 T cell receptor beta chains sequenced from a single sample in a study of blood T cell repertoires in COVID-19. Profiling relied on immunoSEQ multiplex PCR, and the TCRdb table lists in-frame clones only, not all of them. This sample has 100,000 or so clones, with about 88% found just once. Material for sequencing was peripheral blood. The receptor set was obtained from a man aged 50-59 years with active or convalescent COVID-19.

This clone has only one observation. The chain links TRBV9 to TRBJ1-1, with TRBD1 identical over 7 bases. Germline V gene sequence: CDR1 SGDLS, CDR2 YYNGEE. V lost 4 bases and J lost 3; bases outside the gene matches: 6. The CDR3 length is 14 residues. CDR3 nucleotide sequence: TGTGCCAGCAGCCCCCGAACAGGGGACACTGAAGCTTTCTTT. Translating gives CASSPRTGDTEAFF.

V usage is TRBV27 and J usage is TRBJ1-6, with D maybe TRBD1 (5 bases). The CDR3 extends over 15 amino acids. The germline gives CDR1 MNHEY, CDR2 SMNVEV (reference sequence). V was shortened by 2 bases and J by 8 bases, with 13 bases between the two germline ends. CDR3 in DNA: TGTGCCAGCAGTTTAGGGGCTTCGGTTTATTCACCCCTCCACTTT. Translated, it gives CASSLGASVYSPLHF.

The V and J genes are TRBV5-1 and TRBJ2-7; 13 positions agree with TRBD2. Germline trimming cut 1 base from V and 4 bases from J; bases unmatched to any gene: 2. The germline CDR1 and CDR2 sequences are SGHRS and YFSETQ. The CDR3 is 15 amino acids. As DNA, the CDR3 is TGCGCCAGCAGCTTGATGGGACTAGCGGGATACGAGCAGTACTTC. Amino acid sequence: CASSLMGLAGYEQYF.

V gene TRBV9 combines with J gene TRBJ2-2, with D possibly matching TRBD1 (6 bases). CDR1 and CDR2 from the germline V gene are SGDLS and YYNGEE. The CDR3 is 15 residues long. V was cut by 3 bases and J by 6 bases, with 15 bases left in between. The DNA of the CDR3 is TGTGCCAGCAGCGCCGGACAGATGGCCGCCGGGGAGCTGTTTTTT. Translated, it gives CASSAGQMAAGELFF. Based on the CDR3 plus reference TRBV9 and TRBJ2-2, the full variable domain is DSGVTQTPKHLITATGQRVTLRCSPRSGDLSVYWYQQSLDQGLQFLIQYYNGEERAKGNILERFSAQQFPDLHSELNLSSLELGDSALYFCASSAGQMAAGELFFGEGSRLTVL.

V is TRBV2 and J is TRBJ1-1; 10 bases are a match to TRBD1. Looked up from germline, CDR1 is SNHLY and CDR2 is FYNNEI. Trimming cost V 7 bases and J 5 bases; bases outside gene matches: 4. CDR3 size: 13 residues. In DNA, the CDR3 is TGTGCCAGCAATCCGGGACAGGGGACTGAAGCTTTCTTT. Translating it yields CASNPGQGTEAFF.

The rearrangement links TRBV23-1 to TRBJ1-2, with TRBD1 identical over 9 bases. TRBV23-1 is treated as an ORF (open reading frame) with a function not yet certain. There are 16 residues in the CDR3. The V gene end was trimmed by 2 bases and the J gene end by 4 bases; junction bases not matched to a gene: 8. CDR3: CASSQAHRGQGYGYTF. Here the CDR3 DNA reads TGCGCCAGCAGTCAAGCCCACAGGGGGCAGGGCTATGGCTACACCTTC.

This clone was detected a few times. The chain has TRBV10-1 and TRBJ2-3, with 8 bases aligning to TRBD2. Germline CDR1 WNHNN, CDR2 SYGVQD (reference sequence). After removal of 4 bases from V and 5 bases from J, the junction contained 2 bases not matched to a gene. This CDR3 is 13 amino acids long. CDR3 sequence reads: CASSGAGVDTQYF. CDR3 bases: TGCGCCAGCAGTGGAGCGGGGGTAGATACGCAGTATTTT.

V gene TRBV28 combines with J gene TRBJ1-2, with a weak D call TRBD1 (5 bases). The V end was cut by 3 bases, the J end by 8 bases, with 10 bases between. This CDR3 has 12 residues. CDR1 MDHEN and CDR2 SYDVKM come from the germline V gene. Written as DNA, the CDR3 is TGTGCCAGCAGTTTTCCCCAGGGCGGCTACACCTTC. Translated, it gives CASSFPQGGYTF.

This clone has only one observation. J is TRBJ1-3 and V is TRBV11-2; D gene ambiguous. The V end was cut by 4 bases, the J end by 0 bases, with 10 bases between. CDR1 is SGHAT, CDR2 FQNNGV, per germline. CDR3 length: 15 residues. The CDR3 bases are TGTGCCAGCAGCTCGGGGAGCTTCTCTGGAAACACCATATATTTT. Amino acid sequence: CASSSGSFSGNTIYF.

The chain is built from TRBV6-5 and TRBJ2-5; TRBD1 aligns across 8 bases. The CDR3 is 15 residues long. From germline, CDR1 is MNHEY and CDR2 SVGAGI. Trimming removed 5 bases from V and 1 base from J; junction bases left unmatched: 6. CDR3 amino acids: CASSPLGTGQETQYF. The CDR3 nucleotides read TGTGCCAGCAGTCCCCTCGGGACAGGCCAAGAGACCCAGTACTTC.

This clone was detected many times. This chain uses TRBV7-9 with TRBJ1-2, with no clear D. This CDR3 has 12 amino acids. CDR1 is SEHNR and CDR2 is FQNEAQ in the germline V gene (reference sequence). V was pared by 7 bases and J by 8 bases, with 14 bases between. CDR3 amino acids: CASTRWEGGYTF. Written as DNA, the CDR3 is TGTGCCAGCACCAGATGGGAGGGAGGCTACACCTTC.

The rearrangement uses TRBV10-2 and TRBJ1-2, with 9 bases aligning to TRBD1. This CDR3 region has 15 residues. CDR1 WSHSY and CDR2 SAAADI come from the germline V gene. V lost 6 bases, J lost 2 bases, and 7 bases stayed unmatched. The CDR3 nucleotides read TGCGCCAGCAGGGCCTCCGGGACAGGGAACTATGGCTACACCTTC. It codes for CASRASGTGNYGYTF.

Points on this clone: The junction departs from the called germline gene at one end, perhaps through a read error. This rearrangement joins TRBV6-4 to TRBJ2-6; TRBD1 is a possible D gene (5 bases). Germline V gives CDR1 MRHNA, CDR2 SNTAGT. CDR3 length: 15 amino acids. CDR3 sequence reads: CAGSPQGSGANVLTF. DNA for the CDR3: TGTGCCGGCAGTCCCCAGGGCTCTGGGGCCAACGTCCTGACTTTC.

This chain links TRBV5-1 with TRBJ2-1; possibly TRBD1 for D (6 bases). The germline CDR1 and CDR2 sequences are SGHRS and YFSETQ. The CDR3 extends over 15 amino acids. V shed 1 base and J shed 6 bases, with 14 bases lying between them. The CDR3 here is CASSLQGQRGNEQFF. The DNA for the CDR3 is TGCGCCAGCAGCTTGCAGGGGCAGAGGGGCAATGAGCAGTTCTTC.